The clone carrying this T cell receptor beta chain was counted between two and nine times. Its antigen is still unknown. TCRdb called the 5' RACE reads again in MiXCR, with one record for every CDR3 protein. Among nearly 550,000 distinct CDR3 sequences listed, roughly 19% were seen once. This specimen belongs to a study of T cells after yellow fever vaccination. Broader study findings: The CD4 compartment and the CD8 compartment contained a small share of clonotypes in common. The secondary T-cell response peaked on day 5, not day 15, but was weaker.

CDR1 is SGHTA and CDR2 is FQGNSA in the germline V gene. J was trimmed by 6 bases and V by 9 bases; bases with no gene match: 9. This CDR3 has 15 residues. The sequence was collected from a man aged 30 to 45 who received the YFV17D yellow fever vaccine. Sequencing used PBMCs, obtained 15 days after the yellow fever booster vaccination. This chain links TRBV7-2 with TRBJ2-7; 15 bases fit TRBD2. CDR3 in DNA: TGTGCCAGTAGCGATCGGACTAGCGGGAGGGGCGAGCAGTACTTC. Encoded protein: CASSDRTSGRGEQYF.